The 26 T cell receptor beta chains below come from one sample, sequenced in a study of chemoradiotherapy in HPV16-positive cancers. Data came from immunoSEQ multiplex PCR; TCRdb stores just in-frame clones and leaves some out. The data show some 3,000 clones, over 70% seen once. This specimen consisted of tumor tissue, obtained from a patient who underwent chemoradiotherapy. Receptors were obtained from a human donor with HPV-associated anogenital cancer.

Details on this clone: Its ends do not fully match the called genes, so a read error is possible. This sequence joins TRBV5-1 and TRBJ1-1, with D tentatively TRBD1 (5 bases). This CDR3 has 15 amino acids. The germline V gene has CDR1 SGHRS and CDR2 YFSETQ. The CDR3 spells CASRLGGRENTEAFF. The CDR3 coding sequence is TGCGCCAGCCGCTTGGGGGGTAGGGAGAACACTGAAGCTTTCTTT.

The gene calls are TRBV4-2 and TRBJ1-2, with D tentatively TRBD1 (5 bases). CDR1 LGHNA and CDR2 YNFKEQ come from the germline V gene. The CDR3 length is 16 residues. The V end lost 3 bases, the J end lost 2 bases, and 16 bases lay between the germline ends. The CDR3 nucleotides read TGTGCCAGCAGCCACCTTGAGACAGCGGTGAACTATGGCTACACCTTC. Its translation is CASSHLETAVNYGYTF.

The chain is built from TRBV5-1 and TRBJ2-3; a possible D gene is TRBD1 (6 bases). V was cut by 6 bases and J by 0 bases, with 20 bases left in between. This CDR3 has 17 amino acids. Germline loops: CDR1 SGHRS, CDR2 YFSETQ. CDR3 region: CASNSGEGAPSTDTQYF. CDR3 DNA sequence: TGCGCCAGCAACTCAGGGGAAGGGGCTCCTAGCACAGATACGCAGTATTTT.

The rearrangement uses TRBV6-1 and TRBJ1-2, with 9 bases fitting TRBD1. Germline CDR1 MNHNS, CDR2 SASEGT. The CDR3 has 15 amino acids. The trim removed 4 bases at V and 8 bases at J, leaving 11 bases unmatched. CDR3 in DNA: TGTGCCAGCAGTGGACGCCGGACAGGACAGGGGGGCTACACCTTC. Its translation: CASSGRRTGQGGYTF.

This rearrangement joins TRBV15 to TRBJ2-5; D possibly corresponds to TRBD1 (5 bases). The CDR3 is 14 amino acids. Germline V gene lookup returns CDR1 LNHNV and CDR2 YYDKDF (reference sequence). V lost 7 bases, J lost 4 bases, and 16 bases lay in between. CDR3 in DNA: TGTGCCACCATTCCGTGGGGCAGAAGAGAGACCCAGTACTTC. It yields the protein CATIPWGRRETQYF.

The J gene is TRBJ2-7, the V gene TRBV7-9; D possibly corresponds to TRBD1 (6 bases). The CDR3 runs 14 residues. The germline V gene encodes CDR1 SEHNR and CDR2 FQNEAQ (reference sequence). Trimming took 5 bases from V and 3 from J, leaving 14 bases between them. The CDR3 loop is CASSLRDTNYEQYF. DNA for the CDR3: TGTGCCAGCAGCCTCCGGGACACCAACTACGAGCAGTACTTC.

This rearrangement joins TRBV5-6 to TRBJ2-4; 7 bases fit TRBD1. CDR1 and CDR2 from the germline V gene are SGHDT and YYEEEE. V lost 4 bases and J lost 1; bases outside the gene matches: 8. The length of the CDR3 is 16 residues. CDR3 amino acids: CASSLDREWAKNIQYF. As DNA, the CDR3 is TGTGCCAGCAGCCTAGACAGGGAGTGGGCCAAAAACATTCAGTACTTC.

This chain uses TRBV11-2 with TRBJ2-3, with TRBD1 as a possible D gene (5 bases). The CDR3 totals 16 residues. The germline V gene has CDR1 SGHAT and CDR2 FQNNGV. Trimming left V 0 bases short and J 2 bases short, with 12 bases between. The CDR3 protein is CASSLDYRHPTDTQYF. The CDR3 coding sequence is TGTGCCAGCAGCTTAGATTACAGGCACCCCACAGATACGCAGTATTTT.

This clone was seen only once. The chain has TRBV7-3 and TRBJ2-5; tentative D call: TRBD1 (5 bases). CDR3 length equals 13 residues. V was clipped by 0 bases and J by 8 bases, with 10 bases between them. Germline V gives CDR1 SGHTA, CDR2 FQGTGA. In nucleotides, the CDR3 is TGTGCCAGCAGCTTAACCCTCCAGGGAACCCAGTACTTC. This encodes CASSLTLQGTQYF.

This chain joins TRBV5-4 and TRBJ2-2, with 9 nucleotides matching TRBD2. V trimming: 0 bases; J trimming: 7 bases; junction bases outside the gene matches: 7. The length of the CDR3 is 16 residues. Germline CDR1 is SGHNT and CDR2 is YYREEE (reference sequence). The CDR3 here is CASSLGVAGANGELFF. CDR3 sequence (DNA): TGTGCCAGCAGCTTGGGGGTAGCGGGAGCAAACGGGGAGCTGTTTTTT.

The chain couples TRBV7-2 to TRBJ1-4; perhaps TRBD1 as D (5 bases). The V end lost 7 bases, the J end lost 1 base, and 10 bases lay between the germline ends. This CDR3 has 14 amino acids. Germline lookup yields CDR1 SGHTA and CDR2 FQGNSA. CDR3 protein: CASNSGGTNEKLFF. The CDR3 DNA is TGTGCCAGCAACTCTGGGGGAACTAATGAAAAACTGTTTTTT. The complete variable domain, with remaining parts taken from reference TRBV7-2 and TRBJ1-4, reads GAGVSQSPSNKVTEKGKDVELRCDPISGHTALYWYRQSLGQGLEFLIYFQGNSAPDKSGLPSDRFSAERTGGSVSTLTIQRTQQEDSAVYLCASNSGGTNEKLFFGSGTQLSVL.

This sequence joins TRBV9 and TRBJ1-2; the D is unclear. With 0 bases removed from V and 2 bases from J, the gap between germline ends came to 8 bases. CDR1 and CDR2 (germline): SGDLS, YYNGEE. The CDR3 runs 14 residues. In DNA form, the CDR3 reads TGTGCCAGCAGCGTAGATCTAGGAAACTATGGCTACACCTTC. Residues: CASSVDLGNYGYTF. The whole variable domain, remainder taken from reference TRBV9 and TRBJ1-2, is DSGVTQTPKHLITATGQRVTLRCSPRSGDLSVYWYQQSLDQGLQFLIQYYNGEERAKGNILERFSAQQFPDLHSELNLSSLELGDSALYFCASSVDLGNYGYTFGSGTRLTVV.

The chain is built from TRBV5-1 and TRBJ1-4, with a weak D call TRBD1 (6 bases). Germline assignment: CDR1 SGHRS and CDR2 YFSETQ. The V end lost 2 bases, the J end lost 4 bases, and 9 bases lay between the germline ends. The CDR3 extends over 14 amino acids. The CDR3 sequence: CASSLGGGNEKLFF. The CDR3, as DNA: TGCGCCAGCAGCTTAGGAGGGGGTAATGAAAAACTGTTTTTT.

The J gene is TRBJ2-4, the V gene TRBV5-5; D ambiguous. Germline V lookup: CDR1 SGHKS, CDR2 YYEKEE (reference sequence). The CDR3 totals 11 residues. V lost 3 bases and J lost 7, with 5 bases in between. The CDR3 region has the DNA TGTGCCAGCAGCTGGCAGAACATTCAGTACTTC. This gives the protein CASSWQNIQYF.

The J gene is TRBJ1-5, the V gene TRBV2; D not resolved. Deletions cut 8 bases from V and 1 base from J, with 9 bases between. The CDR3 spans 13 residues. Per germline, CDR1 SNHLY and CDR2 FYNNEI. The CDR3 protein is CASQRESNQPQHF. The CDR3 coding sequence is TGTGCCAGCCAGAGAGAGAGCAATCAGCCCCAGCATTTT. The entire variable domain, with the rest obtained from reference TRBV2 and TRBJ1-5, is as follows: EPEVTQTPSHQVTQMGQEVILRCVPISNHLYFYWYRQILGQKVEFLVSFYNNEISEKSEIFDDQFSVERPDGSNFTLKIRSTKLEDSAMYFCASQRESNQPQHFGDGTRLSIL.

The chain has TRBV7-3 and TRBJ2-1, with 8 bases that match TRBD1. The J segment lost 15 bases and the V segment lost 5 bases, leaving 9 bases of the junction unmatched. CDR3 length: 12 amino acids. In germline, CDR1 is SGHTA, CDR2 FQGTGA. The CDR3, as DNA: TGTGCCAGCAGCCAACTAGGACAGGGAATGTTCTTC. Translated: CASSQLGQGMFF.

The chain recombines TRBV19 with TRBJ2-1, with TRBD2 identical over 10 bases. After removal of 5 bases from V and 3 bases from J, the junction contained 4 bases not matched to a gene. CDR1 and CDR2 from the germline V gene are LNHDA and SQIVND (reference sequence). The CDR3 consists of 15 residues. This CDR3 is CASSRSGGDYNEQFF. The CDR3 nucleotides are TGTGCCAGTAGTCGAAGCGGGGGGGACTACAATGAGCAGTTCTTC.

Note on this clone: Other DNA sequences in this specimen translate into the identical CDR3. The rearrangement uses TRBV1 and TRBJ1-1; the table's D gene call, TRBD1, was not cross checked with the DNA. TRBV1 is tagged as a pseudogene. The CDR3 is made up of 15 amino acids. CDR3 loop: CTSSQGGTGVTEAFF. In DNA, the CDR3 is TGCACCAGCAGCCAGGGGGGGACAGGGGTGACTGAAGCTTTCTTT.

This clone is a singleton in its sample. The chain has TRBV6-5 and TRBJ2-3, with TRBD2 identical over 8 bases. J lost 7 bases, V lost 0 bases, and 9 bases had no gene match. CDR1 is MNHEY, CDR2 SVGAGI, per germline. The CDR3 runs 16 residues. The CDR3 bases are TGTGCCAGCAGTTACTCTCACGGGACTAGGGTGAATACGCAGTATTTT. Translation gives CASSYSHGTRVNTQYF.

This chain joins TRBV4-2 and TRBJ2-7; TRBD2 agrees at 9 bases. This CDR3 comprises 16 residues. Germline V gene data show CDR1 as LGHNA and CDR2 as YNFKEQ. The V and J ends lost 0 bases and 7 bases, in that order; junction bases with no gene match: 10. The CDR3 DNA reads TGTGCCAGCAGCCAAGATGAGGGCGGGGGGGCCCAAGAGCAGTACTTC. Its translation: CASSQDEGGGAQEQYF.

Here the CDR3 reads CASSPAPSYEQYF. CDR3 nucleotides: TGTGCCAGCAGTCCCGCGCCCTCCTACGAGCAGTACTTC. The chain recombines TRBV27 with TRBJ2-7; no clear D. The CDR3 is 13 amino acids. The ends were cut back, 5 bases at V and 0 bases at J, with 8 bases in the middle. Germline CDR1 and CDR2: MNHEY and SMNVEV (reference sequence).

This chain links TRBV10-1 with TRBJ2-7; no reliable D call. Germline loops: CDR1 WNHNN, CDR2 SYGVQD (reference sequence). The CDR3 is 14 amino acids. Trimming shortened V by 0 bases and J by 8 bases, and 14 bases separated the two germline ends. CDR3 residues: CASSESGMRSKQYF. In DNA form, the CDR3 reads TGCGCCAGCAGTGAGTCGGGGATGAGAAGCAAGCAGTACTTC.

This chain uses TRBV6-1 with TRBJ2-7; possible D gene TRBD2, 5 bases. This CDR3 region has 13 residues. The V end was cut by 3 bases, the J end by 0 bases, with 6 bases between. Germline values: CDR1 MNHNS, CDR2 SASEGT. CDR3 amino acids: CASSDGVSYEQYF. In DNA form, the CDR3 reads TGTGCCAGCAGTGACGGGGTCTCCTACGAGCAGTACTTC.

The chain is built from TRBV30 and TRBJ1-2, with a possible D match to TRBD1 (5 bases). V lost 1 base and J lost 4, with 13 bases in between. The CDR3 sequence is 14 residues long. CDR1 GTSNPN and CDR2 SVGIG come from the germline V gene (reference sequence). CDR3 DNA: TGTGCCTGGAGTGAGGAGGGACGTACCTATGGCTACACCTTC. Its translation: CAWSEEGRTYGYTF.

The CDR3 reads CASSLRPGGSLETQYF. The CDR3 nucleotides read TGTGCCAGCAGCTTAAGGCCAGGGGGCTCTTTGGAGACCCAGTACTTC. The V call is TRBV7-3, the J call TRBJ2-5; TRBD1 matches 8 bases. The germline gives CDR1 SGHTA, CDR2 FQGTGA. J lost 5 bases, V lost 1 base, and 9 bases had no gene match. CDR3 length: 16 amino acids.

V usage is TRBV30 and J usage is TRBJ1-2; D gene ambiguous. The CDR3 consists of 11 residues. V dropped 0 bases and J dropped 7 bases, with 6 bases sitting between them. Germline CDR1 and CDR2: GTSNPN and SVGIG (reference sequence). CDR3 in amino acids: CAWSVLGGYTF. DNA for the CDR3: TGTGCCTGGAGTGTACTTGGTGGCTACACCTTC.